This T cell receptor (beta chain) was identified in a study of OX40 agonist ivuxolimab in advanced cancers. Turning to the study itself: The dose-escalation group included hepatocellular carcinoma, melanoma, renal cell carcinoma and head and neck cancer. The study's findings and limits: Some patients without response likewise showed low normalized clonal expansion. Both CD4+ and CD8+ T cell populations in blood had undergone clonal expansion by week 6 at 0.1 to 3.0 mg/kg.

The CDR3 sequence is 11 residues long. In germline, CDR1 is MGHDK, CDR2 SYGVNS. The V end lost 6 bases, the J end lost 8 bases, and 9 bases lay between the germline ends. Blood sampling took place at baseline, cycle 4 day 1, and cycle 7 day 1. Here immunoSEQ multiplex PCR was the method, and the copy in TCRdb shows in-frame clones only, minus some. The sample records 45,000 to 55,000 clones, 65% to 85% being singletons. Regarding this clone: Its antigen is not identified.

Sequencing used CD4+ or CD8+ T cells sorted from blood, obtained in a trial of the OX40 agonist ivuxolimab. The J gene is TRBJ2-3, the V gene TRBV25-1; weak D call: TRBD2 (5 bases). The sequence was obtained from an adult with an advanced solid tumor such as melanoma, head and neck, liver or kidney cancer. The CDR3 DNA follows: TGTGCCAGCAGGAGGGATGTTACGCAGTATTTT. This codes for CASRRDVTQYF.